The rows below give T cell receptor beta chains drawn from one sample of a study of T cells in Graves' hyperthyroidism and ophthalmopathy. TCRdb passed the multiplex PCR reads through MiXCR, listing each CDR3 protein once. The sample includes some 510,000 distinct CDR3 sequences, around 46% of them seen just once. The sample was peripheral blood or thyroid tissue (not recorded which). Every receptor here comes from a woman between 18 and 29 years old with Graves' hyperthyroidism. Both conserved end residues are part of each CDR3. A D gene is named only where the DNA matches it firmly. Not every row has a clone size; where given, it reads once, few, many or a size class.

abundance: -
v_gene: TRBV29-1
j_gene: TRBJ2-5
d_gene: -
CDR3aa: CSLEGDQETQYF
CDR3nt: TGCAGCTTGGAGGGGGACCAAGAGACCCAGTACTTC

abundance: -
v_gene: TRBV14
j_gene: TRBJ2-7
d_gene: TRBD1
CDR3aa: CASSQRQGAHEQYF
CDR3nt: TGTGCCAGCAGCCAGAGACAGGGGGCACACGAGCAGTACTTC

abundance: many
v_gene: TRBV29-1
j_gene: TRBJ2-5
d_gene: TRBD1
CDR3aa: CSVGLGTAVEETQYF
CDR3nt: TGCAGCGTCGGCTTGGGGACAGCCGTCGAAGAGACCCAGTACTTC

abundance: many
v_gene: TRBV10-3
j_gene: TRBJ1-5
d_gene: -
CDR3aa: CAIRAGVTSGEPQHF
CDR3nt: TGTGCCATCAGAGCCGGAGTCACGAGCGGGGAGCCCCAGCATTTT

abundance: many
v_gene: TRBV5-4
j_gene: TRBJ2-2
d_gene: -
CDR3aa: CASSPPLAINTGELFF
CDR3nt: TGTGCCAGCAGCCCGCCCCTAGCGATAAACACCGGGGAGCTGTTTTTT

abundance: -
v_gene: TRBV2
j_gene: TRBJ1-5
d_gene: -
CDR3aa: CASSPGVGPQHF
CDR3nt: TGTGCCAGCAGTCCCGGAGTGGGGCCCCAGCATTTT

abundance: -
v_gene: TRBV12-3/TRBV12-4
j_gene: TRBJ2-6
d_gene: -
CDR3aa: CASPRDSGANVLTF
CDR3nt: TGTGCCAGTCCCCGCGATTCTGGGGCCAACGTCCTGACTTTC

abundance: -
v_gene: TRBV20-1
j_gene: TRBJ2-7
d_gene: TRBD1
CDR3aa: CSARGLTGQGNYEQYF
CDR3nt: TGCAGTGCTAGAGGTCTTACGGGACAGGGCAACTACGAGCAGTACTTC

abundance: once
v_gene: TRBV7-8
j_gene: TRBJ1-4
d_gene: -
CDR3aa: CASSLAATNGKLFF
CDR3nt: TGTGCCAGCAGCTTGGCAGCAACTAATGGAAAACTGTTTTTT

abundance: -
v_gene: TRBV18
j_gene: TRBJ1-2
d_gene: -
CDR3aa: CASLDLGPGGYTF
CDR3nt: TGTGCCAGCTTAGACTTGGGGCCGGGCGGCTACACCTTC

abundance: many
v_gene: TRBV6-6
j_gene: TRBJ1-2
d_gene: TRBD1
CDR3aa: CASSEPGQGNYGYTF
CDR3nt: TGTGCCAGCAGTGAACCCGGACAGGGCAACTATGGCTACACCTTC

abundance: -
v_gene: TRBV9
j_gene: TRBJ2-7
d_gene: -
CDR3aa: CASSSSGTSSGEQYF
CDR3nt: TGTGCCAGCAGCTCATCCGGGACATCATCAGGCGAGCAGTACTTC

abundance: -
v_gene: TRBV7-9
j_gene: TRBJ2-7
d_gene: -
CDR3aa: CASSQDRVGGEQYF
CDR3nt: TGCGCCAGCAGCCAAGACAGAGTTGGCGGGGAGCAGTACTTC

abundance: -
v_gene: TRBV6-5
j_gene: TRBJ2-2
d_gene: -
CDR3aa: CASSAWGFSGELFF
CDR3nt: TGTGCCAGCTCCGCCTGGGGGTTCTCCGGGGAGCTGTTTTTT

abundance: -
v_gene: TRBV20-1
j_gene: TRBJ2-2
d_gene: -
CDR3aa: CSAISLSTGELFF
CDR3nt: TGCAGTGCTATCAGTCTTAGCACCGGGGAGCTGTTTTTT

abundance: -
v_gene: TRBV7-8
j_gene: TRBJ1-4
d_gene: -
CDR3aa: CASSIKKPSTNEKLFF
CDR3nt: TGTGCCAGTAGTATCAAGAAGCCCTCAACTAATGAAAAACTGTTTTTT

abundance: many
v_gene: TRBV7-8
j_gene: TRBJ2-5
d_gene: -
CDR3aa: CASSPWDRQETQYF
CDR3nt: TGTGCCAGCAGTCCCTGGGACCGCCAAGAGACCCAGTACTTC

abundance: -
v_gene: TRBV7-2
j_gene: TRBJ1-1
d_gene: -
CDR3aa: CASRNPGTEAFF
CDR3nt: TGTGCCAGCCGCAACCCGGGTACTGAAGCTTTCTTT

abundance: few
v_gene: TRBV9
j_gene: TRBJ2-5
d_gene: TRBD1
CDR3aa: CASSPQGREGTQYF
CDR3nt: TGTGCCAGCAGCCCACAGGGGCGAGAGGGGACCCAGTACTTC

abundance: few
v_gene: TRBV2
j_gene: TRBJ1-2
d_gene: -
CDR3aa: CASSLTGRDYGYTF
CDR3nt: TGTGCCAGCAGTTTAACAGGGCGGGACTATGGCTACACCTTC

abundance: -
v_gene: TRBV2
j_gene: TRBJ1-5
d_gene: -
CDR3aa: CASVQPQHF
CDR3nt: TGTGCCAGCGTTCAGCCCCAGCATTTT

abundance: few
v_gene: TRBV6-4
j_gene: TRBJ1-1
d_gene: -
CDR3aa: CASSDHLSNTEAFF
CDR3nt: TGTGCCAGCAGTGACCACCTTTCGAACACTGAAGCTTTCTTT

abundance: -
v_gene: TRBV29-1
j_gene: TRBJ2-7
d_gene: TRBD2
CDR3aa: CSRDGREEQYF
CDR3nt: TGCAGCAGAGATGGGAGGGAAGAGCAGTACTTC

abundance: -
v_gene: TRBV18
j_gene: TRBJ1-1
d_gene: -
CDR3aa: CASSPGTSNTEAFF
CDR3nt: TGTGCCAGCTCACCCGGGACGTCGAACACTGAAGCTTTCTTT

abundance: -
v_gene: TRBV7-3
j_gene: TRBJ1-2
d_gene: -
CDR3aa: CASSSLAGPANGYTF
CDR3nt: TGTGCCAGCAGCTCTCTAGCGGGACCTGCGAATGGCTACACCTTC

abundance: -
v_gene: TRBV19
j_gene: TRBJ1-1
d_gene: -
CDR3aa: CASRTGGATEAFF
CDR3nt: TGTGCCAGTAGAACGGGAGGGGCCACTGAAGCTTTCTTT

abundance: few
v_gene: TRBV20-1
j_gene: TRBJ2-5
d_gene: -
CDR3aa: CSARRGILQETQYF
CDR3nt: TGCAGTGCTAGACGAGGGATACTCCAAGAGACCCAGTACTTC